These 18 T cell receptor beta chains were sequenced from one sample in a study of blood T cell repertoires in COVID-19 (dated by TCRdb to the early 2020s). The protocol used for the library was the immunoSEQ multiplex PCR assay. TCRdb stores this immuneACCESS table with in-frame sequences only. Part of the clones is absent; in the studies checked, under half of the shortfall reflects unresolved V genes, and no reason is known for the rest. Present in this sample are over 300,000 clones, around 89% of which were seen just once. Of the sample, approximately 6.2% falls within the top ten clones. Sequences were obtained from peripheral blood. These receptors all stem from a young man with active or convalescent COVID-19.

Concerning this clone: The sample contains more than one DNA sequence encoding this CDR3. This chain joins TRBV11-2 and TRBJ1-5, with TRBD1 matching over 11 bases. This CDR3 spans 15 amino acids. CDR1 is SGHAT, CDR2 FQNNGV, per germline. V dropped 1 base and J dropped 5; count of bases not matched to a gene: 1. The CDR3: CASSLGTGGDQPQHF. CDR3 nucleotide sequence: TGTGCCAGCAGCTTAGGGACAGGGGGCGATCAGCCCCAGCATTTT.

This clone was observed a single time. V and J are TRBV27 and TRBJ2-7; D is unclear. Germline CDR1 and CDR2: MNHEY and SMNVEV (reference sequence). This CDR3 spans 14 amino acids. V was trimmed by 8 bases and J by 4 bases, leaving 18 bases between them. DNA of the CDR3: TGTGCCAGCCGCCCGGATCGGAGCCTATACGAGCAGTACTTC. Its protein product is CASRPDRSLYEQYF.

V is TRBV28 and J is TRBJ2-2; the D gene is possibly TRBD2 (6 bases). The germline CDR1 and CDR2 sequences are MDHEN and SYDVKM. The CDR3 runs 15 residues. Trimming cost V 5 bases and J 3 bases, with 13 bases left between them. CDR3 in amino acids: CASSPGGTYTGELFF. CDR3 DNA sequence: TGTGCCAGCAGTCCTGGAGGGACTTACACCGGGGAGCTGTTTTTT. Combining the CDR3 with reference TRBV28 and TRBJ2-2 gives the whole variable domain DVKVTQSSRYLVKRTGEKVFLECVQDMDHENMFWYRQDPGLGLRLIYFSYDVKMKEKGDIPEGYSVSREKKERFSLILESASTNQTSMYLCASSPGGTYTGELFFGEGSRLTVL.

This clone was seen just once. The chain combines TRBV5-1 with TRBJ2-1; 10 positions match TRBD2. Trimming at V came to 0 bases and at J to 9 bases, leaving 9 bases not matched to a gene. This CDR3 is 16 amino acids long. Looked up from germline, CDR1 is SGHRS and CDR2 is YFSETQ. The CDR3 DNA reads TGCGCCAGCAGCTTGGTCCCAGCGGGGGGGCAGAGTGAGCAGTTCTTC. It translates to CASSLVPAGGQSEQFF. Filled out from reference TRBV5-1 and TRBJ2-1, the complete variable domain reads KAGVTQTPRYLIKTRGQQVTLSCSPISGHRSVSWYQQTPGQGLQFLFEYFSETQRNKGNFPGRFSGRQFSNSRSEMNVSTLELGDSALYLCASSLVPAGGQSEQFFGPGTRLTVL.

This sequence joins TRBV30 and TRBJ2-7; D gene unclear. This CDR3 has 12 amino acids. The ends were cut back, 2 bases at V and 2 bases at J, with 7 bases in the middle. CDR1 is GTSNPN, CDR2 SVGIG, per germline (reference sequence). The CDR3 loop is CAWSHTPYEQYF. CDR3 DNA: TGTGCCTGGAGTCACACCCCCTACGAGCAGTACTTC.

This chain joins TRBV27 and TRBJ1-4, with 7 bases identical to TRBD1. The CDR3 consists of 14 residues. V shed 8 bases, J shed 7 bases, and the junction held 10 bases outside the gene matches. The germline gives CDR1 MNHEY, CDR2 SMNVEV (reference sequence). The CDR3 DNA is TGTGCCAGCGCAGCCGGGACAGTCCCTGAAAAACTGTTTTTT. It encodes CASAAGTVPEKLFF.

The CDR3 nucleotides are TGTGCCAGCAGCCCGAGGCTAGCGGGAGGGCTTTCGTACGAGCAGTACTTC. It translates to CASSPRLAGGLSYEQYF. The chain employs TRBV11-2 and TRBJ2-7; 12 positions agree with TRBD2. The length of the CDR3 is 17 residues. The V and J ends lost 5 bases and 4 bases, in that order; junction bases with no gene match: 12. Germline lookup yields CDR1 SGHAT and CDR2 FQNNGV.

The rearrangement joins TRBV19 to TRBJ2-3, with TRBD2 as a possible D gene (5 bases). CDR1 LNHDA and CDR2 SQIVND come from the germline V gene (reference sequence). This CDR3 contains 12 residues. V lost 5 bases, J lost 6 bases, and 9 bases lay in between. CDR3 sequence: CASSSSGDTQYF. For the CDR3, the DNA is TGTGCCAGTAGTTCCTCGGGGGATACGCAGTATTTT. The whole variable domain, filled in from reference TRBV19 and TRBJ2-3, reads DGGITQSPKYLFRKEGQNVTLSCEQNLNHDAMYWYRQDPGQGLRLIYYSQIVNDFQKGDIAEGYSVSREKKESFPLTVTSAQKNPTAFYLCASSSSGDTQYFGPGTRLTVL.

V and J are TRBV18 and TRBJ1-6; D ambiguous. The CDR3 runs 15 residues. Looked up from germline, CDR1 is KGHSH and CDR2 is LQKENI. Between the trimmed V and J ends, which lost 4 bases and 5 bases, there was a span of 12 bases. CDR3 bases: TGTGCCAGCTCACTACATGACTCTAATAATTCACCCCTCCACTTT. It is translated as CASSLHDSNNSPLHF.

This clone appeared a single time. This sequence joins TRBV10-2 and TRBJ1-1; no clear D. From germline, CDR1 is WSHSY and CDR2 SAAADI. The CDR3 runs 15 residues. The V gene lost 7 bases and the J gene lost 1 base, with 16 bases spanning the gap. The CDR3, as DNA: TGCGCCAGCAACGGAGCGAGGCGGGGGAACACTGAAGCTTTCTTT. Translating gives CASNGARRGNTEAFF.

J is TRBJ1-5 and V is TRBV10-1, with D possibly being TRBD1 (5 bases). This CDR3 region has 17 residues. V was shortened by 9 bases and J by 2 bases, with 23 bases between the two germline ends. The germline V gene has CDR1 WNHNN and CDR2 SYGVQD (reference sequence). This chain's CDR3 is CASPTPTQGQGNQPQHF. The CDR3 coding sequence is TGCGCCAGTCCAACACCTACCCAGGGCCAGGGCAATCAGCCCCAGCATTTT.

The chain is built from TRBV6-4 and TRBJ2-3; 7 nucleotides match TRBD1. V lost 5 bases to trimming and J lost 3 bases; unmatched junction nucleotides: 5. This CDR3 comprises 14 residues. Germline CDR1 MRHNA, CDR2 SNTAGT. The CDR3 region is CASSPDRDTDTQYF. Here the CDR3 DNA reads TGTGCCAGCAGTCCCGACAGGGATACAGATACGCAGTATTTT.

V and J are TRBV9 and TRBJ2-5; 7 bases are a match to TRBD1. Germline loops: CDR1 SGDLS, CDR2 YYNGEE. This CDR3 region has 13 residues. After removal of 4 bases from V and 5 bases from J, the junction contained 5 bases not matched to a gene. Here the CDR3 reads CASSLQGWETQYF. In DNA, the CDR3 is TGTGCCAGCAGCCTACAGGGGTGGGAGACCCAGTACTTC.

CDR3 DNA sequence: TGTGCCAGCAGTTTCCCACTAAGAGCCCAATACGAGCAGTACTTC. Encoded protein: CASSFPLRAQYEQYF. The chain is built from TRBV28 and TRBJ2-7; D is uncertain. There are 15 residues in the CDR3. CDR1 is MDHEN, CDR2 SYDVKM, per germline. V dropped 3 bases and J dropped 4 bases, with 16 bases sitting between them.

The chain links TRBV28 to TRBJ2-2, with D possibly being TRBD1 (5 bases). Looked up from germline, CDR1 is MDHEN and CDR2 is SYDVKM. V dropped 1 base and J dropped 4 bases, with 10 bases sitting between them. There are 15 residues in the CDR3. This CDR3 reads CASSLFRVSTGELFF. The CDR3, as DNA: TGTGCCAGCAGTTTATTCAGGGTATCCACCGGGGAGCTGTTTTTT. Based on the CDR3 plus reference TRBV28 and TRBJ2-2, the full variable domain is DVKVTQSSRYLVKRTGEKVFLECVQDMDHENMFWYRQDPGLGLRLIYFSYDVKMKEKGDIPEGYSVSREKKERFSLILESASTNQTSMYLCASSLFRVSTGELFFGEGSRLTVL.

The CDR3 DNA reads TGTGCCAGCAGTGAAGCCGGGACAGGGGGCTACGAGCAGTACTTC. This encodes CASSEAGTGGYEQYF. The chain combines TRBV25-1 with TRBJ2-7, with TRBD1 matching over 11 bases. The CDR3 contains 15 residues. Germline values: CDR1 MGHDK, CDR2 SYGVNS. V lost 2 bases and J lost 3; bases outside the gene matches: 3.

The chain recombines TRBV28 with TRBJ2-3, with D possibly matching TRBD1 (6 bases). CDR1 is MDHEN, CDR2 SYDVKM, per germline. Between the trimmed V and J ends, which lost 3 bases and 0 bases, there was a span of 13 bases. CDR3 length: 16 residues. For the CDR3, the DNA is TGTGCCAGCAGTTTTATTGGGACAACTAGCACAGATACGCAGTATTTT. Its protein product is CASSFIGTTSTDTQYF.

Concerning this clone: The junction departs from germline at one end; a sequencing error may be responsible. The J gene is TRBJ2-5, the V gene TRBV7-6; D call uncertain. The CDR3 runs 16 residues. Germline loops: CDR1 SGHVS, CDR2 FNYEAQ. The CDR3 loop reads CASRLATGGHQETQYF. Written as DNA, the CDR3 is TGTGCCAGCAGGTTAGCCACGGGTGGCCACCAAGAGACCCAGTACTTC.